This T cell receptor beta chain was observed in a study of T cells expressing NK-cell markers. TCRdb processed the 5' RACE reads again and assigns one entry to each CDR3 protein, with no DNA. This specimen shows more than 250,000 distinct CDR3 sequences; the ten leading clones hold around 0.37%. Sequenced material: blood T cells: a sorted CD56 or NKG2C T cell subset, CD4+ or CD8+ T cells, or bulk PBMC T cells (not recorded which). The clonotype was recovered from a young man in good health.

This CDR3 reads CASSFSPGLAYEQYF. The chain recombines TRBV7-2 with TRBJ2-7; TCRdb's assignment of TRBD2 cannot be checked, as there is no DNA. CDR1 is SGHTA, CDR2 FQGNSA, per germline. The CDR3 is made up of 15 amino acids.